This T cell receptor beta chain was documented in a study of cytomegalovirus exposure and HLA in healthy donors. Study details: From HLA-typed donors, an early data release held roughly 89 million unique TCRs. Genetic ancestry analysis placed about 76% of the approximately 400 donors that were genotyped in the Caucasian-associated cluster. General observations from the study: Some public TCRs appeared in many individuals, while most sequences were rare.

Donors consisted of healthy bone marrow donors. It was with 60 Vbeta and 13 Jbeta primers that the PCR ran. Libraries were prepared by immunoSEQ multiplex PCR; TCRdb keeps only in-frame clonotypes and omits some of them. The table shows some 110,000 clones, with over 75% occurring only once. The trim removed 5 bases at V and 1 base at J, leaving 4 bases unmatched. The germline V gene has CDR1 SGHVS and CDR2 FNYEAQ. CDR3 length: 14 amino acids. As for this clone: The antigen is not known.

This chain connects TRBV7-6 to TRBJ1-1; TRBD1 matches at 7 bases. Sequencing was done on a sample of PBMCs. The TCR originated in a man younger than 40 in good health and CMV-seronegative. The CDR3 nucleotides read TGTGCCAGCAGCGGCCGGACAGGGAACACTGAAGCTTTCTTT. Translation gives CASSGRTGNTEAFF.